These T cell receptor beta chains were read from a single sample in a study of blood T cell repertoires in COVID-19. TCRdb's copy holds only in-frame clones and misses some; the assay was immunoSEQ multiplex PCR. The sample carries about 180,000 clones, less than 90% recorded once. Sequenced sample: peripheral blood. The receptor set was obtained from a man between 65 and 85 years old with active or convalescent COVID-19. Each CDR3 is given with its conserved first and last residue. The D gene is left open where the match is weak. Clone sizes are given selectively: once, few, many, or a class where the clone is expanded.

d_call	v_call	clone_size	cdr3_length	j_call	cdr3_nt	cdr3_aa
TRBD1	TRBV2	NA	14	TRBJ2-2	TGTGCCAGCAGTGTCAGACAGGGGACCGGGGAGCTGTTTTTT	CASSVRQGTGELFF
NA	TRBV19	NA	16	TRBJ2-2	TGTGCCAGTAGAAACTCCGGGAAGGGTAGGACCGGGGAGCTGTTTTTT	CASRNSGKGRTGELFF
NA	TRBV5-1	NA	15	TRBJ2-7	TGCGCCAGCAGCTTGGGGGTGGGTTCGGGGTACGAGCAGTACTTC	CASSLGVGSGYEQYF
NA	TRBV14	NA	11	TRBJ2-7	TGTGCCAGCAGCCTATTTTTGGAGCAGTACTTC	CASSLFLEQYF
NA	TRBV4-1	NA	15	TRBJ1-2	TGCGCCAGCAGCCAAGATGGGCAGATAACGCCCGGCTACACCTTC	CASSQDGQITPGYTF
TRBD2	TRBV5-1	NA	15	TRBJ2-1	TGCGCCAGCAGCTTGGGACTAGCGGGAGCGGGCGAGCAGTTCTTC	CASSLGLAGAGEQFF
NA	TRBV7-9	NA	13	TRBJ2-3	TGTGCCAGCAGCCGTCTTTTCCAGGGAGGGCAGTATTTT	CASSRLFQGGQYF
TRBD2	TRBV6-2/TRBV6-3	NA	14	TRBJ2-5	TGTGCCAGCAGTCGCGGGGGGGGTCAAGAGACCCAGTACTTC	CASSRGGGQETQYF
NA	TRBV3-1/TRBV3-2	NA	13	TRBJ1-2	TGTGCCAGCAGCCCGTCATCGGTCCGAGGCTACACCTTC	CASSPSSVRGYTF
NA	TRBV7-2	NA	18	TRBJ2-3	TGTGCCAGCAGCTTAGCTAGCGGCCCCCCCTGGGGCACAGATACGCAGTATTTT	CASSLASGPPWGTDTQYF
NA	TRBV9	NA	12	TRBJ1-4	TGTGCCAGCAGCTCCACCGGGGAAAAACTGTTTTTT	CASSSTGEKLFF
TRBD1	TRBV9	NA	14	TRBJ2-7	TGTGCCAGCAGCGTAGGACAGGGTCGCGACGAGCAGTACTTC	CASSVGQGRDEQYF
NA	TRBV2	NA	13	TRBJ1-5	TGTGCCAGCGCAGCGGGAACGGGACAGCCCCAGCATTTT	CASAAGTGQPQHF
TRBD1	TRBV5-1	NA	16	TRBJ1-2	TGCGCCAGCAGCCCAACGGGACAGGGGGCTGGCTATGGCTACACCTTC	CASSPTGQGAGYGYTF
TRBD2	TRBV4-3	NA	18	TRBJ2-2	TGCGCCAGCAGCCAAGATAGGCCAGCGGGAGGGTGGACCGGGGAGCTGTTTTTT	CASSQDRPAGGWTGELFF
TRBD2	TRBV9	NA	16	TRBJ2-1	TGTGCCAGCAGCTTCCGACTAGCGGGATCTTACAATGAGCAGTTCTTC	CASSFRLAGSYNEQFF
TRBD1	TRBV9	NA	16	TRBJ1-6	TGTGCCAGCAGCGCCGCATCCGGGACAGATAATTCACCCCTCCACTTT	CASSAASGTDNSPLHF
TRBD1	TRBV4-1	NA	17	TRBJ1-2	TGCGCCAGCAGCCAAGATCCGAGGACAGGGGCTAACTATGGCTACACCTTC	CASSQDPRTGANYGYTF
TRBD1	TRBV7-9	once	16	TRBJ2-7	TGTGCCAGCAGGCGACCGGGACAGGGGGCATCGGGCGAGCAGTACTTC	CASRRPGQGASGEQYF
NA	TRBV5-4	NA	13	TRBJ1-6	TGTGCCAGCACGAGCTCCTATAATTCACCCCTCCACTTT	CASTSSYNSPLHF
TRBD1	TRBV24-1	NA	15	TRBJ2-1	TGTGCCACCAGTGATGGACGGACAGGGGACAATGAGCAGTTCTTC	CATSDGRTGDNEQFF
NA	TRBV6-5	NA	16	TRBJ2-6	TGTGCCAGCAGTTACTCAGGGGGGGCTGGGGCCAACGTCCTGACTTTC	CASSYSGGAGANVLTF
NA	TRBV28	NA	12	TRBJ1-1	TGTGCCAGCACTAAAAGTCCCGCCCTAGCTTTCTTT	CASTKSPALAFF
TRBD2	TRBV4-3	NA	15	TRBJ2-7	TGCGCCAGCAGCCAAGCATACGGGAGGACTTACGAGCAGTACTTC	CASSQAYGRTYEQYF
TRBD2	TRBV28	once	19	TRBJ2-7	TGTGCCAGCAGTTTTACAATAGCGGGAGAACAAATGGGGTTCGACGAGCAGTACTTC	CASSFTIAGEQMGFDEQYF
TRBD1	TRBV18	NA	15	TRBJ1-4	TGTGCCAGCTCACCCGGACAGGGAGGTTATGAAAAACTGTTTTTT	CASSPGQGGYEKLFF
NA	TRBV5-4	NA	11	TRBJ2-5	TGTGCCAGCAGCTTCGAAGAGACCCAGTACTTC	CASSFEETQYF
NA	TRBV6-2/TRBV6-3	NA	15	TRBJ1-1	TGTGCCAGCAGTTACATGGGGCGTTCGAACACTGAAGCTTTCTTT	CASSYMGRSNTEAFF
NA	TRBV19	NA	14	TRBJ2-7	TGTGCCAGTAGTTCCGACACTTTCTCCTACGAGCAGTACTTC	CASSSDTFSYEQYF
NA	TRBV11-3	NA	15	TRBJ2-5	TGTGCCAGCAGTTACGGACAGAGCACCCAAGAGACCCAGTACTTC	CASSYGQSTQETQYF
TRBD2	TRBV5-8	NA	16	TRBJ2-3	TGTGCCAGCAGCCAGAGCGGGGGGGCCGGGGCAGATACGCAGTATTTT	CASSQSGGAGADTQYF
TRBD1	TRBV18	once	16	TRBJ2-3	TGTGCCGGGATGACAGGGGGCCCGAGCGCCACAGATACGCAGTATTTT	CAGMTGGPSATDTQYF
NA	TRBV24-1	NA	15	TRBJ2-1	TGTGCCACCAGTGGAGGTCAGTACTCCTACAATGAGCAGTTCTTC	CATSGGQYSYNEQFF
TRBD1	TRBV5-6	NA	16	TRBJ1-2	TGTGCCAGCAGCACCATGGGACAGTCTGTATACTATGGCTACACCTTC	CASSTMGQSVYYGYTF
NA	TRBV7-9	NA	15	TRBJ1-6	TGTGCCAGCAGCCCCCTTCAGGGATTTAATTCACCCCTCCACTTT	CASSPLQGFNSPLHF
TRBD1	TRBV6-5	NA	14	TRBJ1-2	TGTGCCAGCAGTCAACTGGACAGGGGCTATGGCTACACCTTC	CASSQLDRGYGYTF
TRBD1	TRBV19	NA	12	TRBJ1-6	TGTGCCACCCGGGACAGGAGTTCACCCCTCCACTTT	CATRDRSSPLHF
NA	TRBV20-1	NA	11	TRBJ2-7	TGCAGTGCTAGAGGAGCCTACGAGCAGTACTTC	CSARGAYEQYF
TRBD1	TRBV2	NA	12	TRBJ2-5	TGTGCCAGCGGGACAGGGCCGGAGACCCAGTACTTC	CASGTGPETQYF
NA	TRBV4-1	NA	15	TRBJ2-7	TGCGCCAGCAGCCTCGGGCCAGGGCCCTCCTACGAGCAGTACTTC	CASSLGPGPSYEQYF
NA	TRBV11-2	NA	16	TRBJ1-1	TGTGCCAGCAGCCTCCACCCCCACAGGGAGGGGACTGAAGCTTTCTTT	CASSLHPHREGTEAFF
TRBD1	TRBV6-2/TRBV6-3	NA	18	TRBJ1-2	TGTGCCAGCAGTTACTCGATCCGGACAGGGGTTTTAACTATGGGCTACACCTTC	CASSYSIRTGVLTMGYTF
TRBD1	TRBV4-3	NA	16	TRBJ1-4	TGCGCCAGCAGCCAAGACATCGGGACAGGGAATGAAAAACTGTTTTTT	CASSQDIGTGNEKLFF